Listed here is a single T cell receptor beta chain. These data come from a study of human T cells and chemical hapten exposure. Sample treatment: therapeutic diphenylcyclopropenone sensitization with weekly scalp DPC. The library attached unique molecular identifiers to individual cDNA molecules. TCRdb processed the reads anew with MiXCR; each CDR3 protein has one entry. Of roughly 690 distinct CDR3 sequences listed, roughly two thirds are singletons. Trimming left V 0 bases short and J 3 bases short, with 12 bases between. Germline V gene sequence: CDR1 SGDLS, CDR2 YYNGEE. The CDR3 runs to 16 residues.

The chain recombines TRBV9 with TRBJ2-2; D might be TRBD1 (6 bases). The sequence was obtained from an adult with alopecia areata. Some clones in this sample may be carry-over from other donors' samples. This table probably holds off-target reads from a library built for another chain. This material consisted of whole blood, taken before DPC sensitization or 2, 6, or about 24 weeks after (not recorded which). As DNA, the CDR3 is TGTGCCAGCAGCGTAGAACAGGGTCTAGACACCGGGGAGCTGTTTTTT. As protein: CASSVEQGLDTGELFF.